This TCR beta chain was profiled in a study of radiation and T cells in renal cell carcinoma. The wider study: Nephrectomy followed 15 Gy stereotactic body radiation by 4 weeks.

Assay: immunoSEQ multiplex PCR; the TCRdb copy retains only in-frame clones and omits some. The table has 100,000 to 150,000 clones, around 82% seen once. Germline V gene data show CDR1 as LNHDA and CDR2 as SQIVND (reference sequence). V was clipped by 5 bases and J by 3 bases, with 11 bases between them. The CDR3 has 13 residues. Described time point: blood 2 weeks post-SBRT. Regarding treatment: 15 Gy SBRT to primary tumor, nephrectomy 4 weeks later. The sequence derives from a man aged 50 to 60 with renal cell carcinoma. The chain is built from TRBV19 and TRBJ2-7; D perhaps matches TRBD1 (6 bases). The starting material was blood, obtained from a patient whose treatment included radiotherapy and nephrectomy. In DNA form, the CDR3 reads TGTGCCAGTAGTTCGACGGACAGCTACGAGCAGTACTTC. Residues: CASSSTDSYEQYF.